This T cell receptor beta chain was sequenced during a study of neurological immune-mediated disorders. Synthesis of cDNA was carried out by template-switch 5'RACE. The reaction used 10-nucleotide random UMIs. Each CDR3 protein gets one entry after TCRdb re-called the 5' RACE reads with MiXCR. This sample has tens of thousands of distinct CDR3 sequences; approximately 3.7% occur once, and the top ten carry under 3%. General observations from the study: Phylogenetically, 18 of 34 multiple sclerosis patients' repertoires fell into one related-CDR3 cluster, a possible signature.

Remarks on this clonotype: What it recognizes is unknown.

This receptor was obtained from a man aged 50-60 years with multiple sclerosis. Sequencing was carried out using PBMCs.

CDR3 amino acids: CASTTSPTGYGEQFF. The CDR3 nucleotides are TGTGCCAGCACCACATCCCCGACAGGCTACGGTGAGCAGTTCTTC. The chain combines TRBV25-1 with TRBJ2-1; TRBD1 is a possible D gene (6 bases). The CDR3 sequence is 15 residues long. Trimming shortened V by 7 bases and J by 9 bases, and 22 bases separated the two germline ends. The germline V gene has CDR1 MGHDK and CDR2 SYGVNS. Combining the CDR3 with reference TRBV25-1 and TRBJ2-1 gives the whole variable domain EADIYQTPRYLVIGTGKKITLECSQTMGHDKMYWYQQDPGMELHLIHYSYGVNSTEKGDLSSESTVSRIRTEHFPLTLESARPSHTSQYLCASTTSPTGYGEQFFGPGTRLTVL.